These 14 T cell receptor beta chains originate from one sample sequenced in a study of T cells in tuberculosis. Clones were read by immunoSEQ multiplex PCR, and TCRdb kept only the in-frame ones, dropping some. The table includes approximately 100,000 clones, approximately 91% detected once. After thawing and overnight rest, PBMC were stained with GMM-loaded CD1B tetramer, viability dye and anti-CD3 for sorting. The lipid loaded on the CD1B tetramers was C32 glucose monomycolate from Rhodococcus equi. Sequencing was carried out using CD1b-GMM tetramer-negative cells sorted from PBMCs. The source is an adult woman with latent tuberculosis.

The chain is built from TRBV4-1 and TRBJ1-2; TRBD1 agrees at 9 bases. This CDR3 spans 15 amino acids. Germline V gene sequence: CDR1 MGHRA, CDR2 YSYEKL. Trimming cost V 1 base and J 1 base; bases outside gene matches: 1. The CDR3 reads CASSQAGQGNYGYTF. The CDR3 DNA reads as TGCGCCAGCAGCCAAGCGGGACAGGGTAACTATGGCTACACCTTC.

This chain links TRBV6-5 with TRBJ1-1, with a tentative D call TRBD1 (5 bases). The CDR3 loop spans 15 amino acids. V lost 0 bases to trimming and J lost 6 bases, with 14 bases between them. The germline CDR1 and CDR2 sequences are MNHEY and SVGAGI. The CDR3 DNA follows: TGTGCCAGCAGTTACTCCTCCGGGGGGGAGGCTGAAGCTTTCTTT. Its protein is CASSYSSGGEAEAFF.

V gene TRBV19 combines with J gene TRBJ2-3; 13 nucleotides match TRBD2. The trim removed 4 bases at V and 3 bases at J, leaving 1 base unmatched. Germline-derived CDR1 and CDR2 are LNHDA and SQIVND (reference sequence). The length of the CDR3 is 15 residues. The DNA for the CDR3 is TGTGCCAGTAGTAAACTAGCGGGGGGGACAGATACGCAGTATTTT. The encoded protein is CASSKLAGGTDTQYF.

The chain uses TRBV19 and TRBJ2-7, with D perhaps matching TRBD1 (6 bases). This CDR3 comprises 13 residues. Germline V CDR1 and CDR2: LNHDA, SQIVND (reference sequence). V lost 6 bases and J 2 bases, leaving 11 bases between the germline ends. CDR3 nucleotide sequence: TGTGCCAGTAGCCCTGGACAGACCTACGAGCAGTACTTC. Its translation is CASSPGQTYEQYF.

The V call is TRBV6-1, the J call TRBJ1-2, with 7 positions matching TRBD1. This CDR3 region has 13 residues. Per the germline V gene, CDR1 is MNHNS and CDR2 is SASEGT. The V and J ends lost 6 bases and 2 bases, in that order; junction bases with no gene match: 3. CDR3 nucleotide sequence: TGTGCCAGCAGCAGGGGGTCGAACTATGGCTACACCTTC. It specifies CASSRGSNYGYTF.

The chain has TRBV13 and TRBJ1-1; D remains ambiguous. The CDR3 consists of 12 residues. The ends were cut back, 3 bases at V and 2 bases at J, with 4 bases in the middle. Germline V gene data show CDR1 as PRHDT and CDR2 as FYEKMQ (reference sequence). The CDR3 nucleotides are TGTGCCAGCAGCTTCTTCAACACTGAAGCTTTCTTT. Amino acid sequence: CASSFFNTEAFF.

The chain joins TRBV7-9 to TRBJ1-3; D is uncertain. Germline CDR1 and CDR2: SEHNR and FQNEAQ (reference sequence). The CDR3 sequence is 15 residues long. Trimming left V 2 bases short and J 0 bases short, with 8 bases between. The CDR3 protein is CASSLNSNSGNTIYF. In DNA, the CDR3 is TGTGCCAGCAGCTTAAATAGCAACTCTGGAAACACCATATATTTT. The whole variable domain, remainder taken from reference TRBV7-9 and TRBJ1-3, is DTGVSQNPRHKITKRGQNVTFRCDPISEHNRLYWYRQTLGQGPEFLTYFQNEAQLEKSRLLSDRFSAERPKGSFSTLEIQRTEQGDSAMYLCASSLNSNSGNTIYFGEGSWLTVV.

CDR3 sequence: CASSEGGTGITDTQYF. CDR3 bases: TGTGCCAGCAGTGAAGGTGGGACAGGGATAACAGATACGCAGTATTTT. The V gene is TRBV2, the J gene TRBJ2-3, with 9 bases matching TRBD1. Germline-derived CDR1 and CDR2 are SNHLY and FYNNEI. The V and J ends lost 1 base and 3 bases, in that order; junction bases with no gene match: 5. The CDR3 runs to 16 residues.

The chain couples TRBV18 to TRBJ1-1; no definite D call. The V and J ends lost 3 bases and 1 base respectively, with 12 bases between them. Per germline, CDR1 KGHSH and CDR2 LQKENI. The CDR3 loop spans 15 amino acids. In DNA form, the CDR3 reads TGTGCCAGCTCACCTTCAGGTGGCGCGAACACTGAAGCTTTCTTT. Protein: CASSPSGGANTEAFF.

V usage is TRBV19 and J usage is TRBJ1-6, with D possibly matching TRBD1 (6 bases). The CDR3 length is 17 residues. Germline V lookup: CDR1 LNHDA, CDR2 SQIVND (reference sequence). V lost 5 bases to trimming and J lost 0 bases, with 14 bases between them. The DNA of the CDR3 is TGTGCCAGTAGTGGACGGACAGTGGGCTCCTATAATTCACCCCTCCACTTT. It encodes CASSGRTVGSYNSPLHF.

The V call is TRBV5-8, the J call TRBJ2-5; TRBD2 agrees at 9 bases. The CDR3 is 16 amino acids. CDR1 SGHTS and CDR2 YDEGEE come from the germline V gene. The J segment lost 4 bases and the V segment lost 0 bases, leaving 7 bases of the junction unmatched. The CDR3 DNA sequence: TGTGCCAGCAGCTTGGGAGCGCGGGGGGGCTCAGAGACCCAGTACTTC. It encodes CASSLGARGGSETQYF.

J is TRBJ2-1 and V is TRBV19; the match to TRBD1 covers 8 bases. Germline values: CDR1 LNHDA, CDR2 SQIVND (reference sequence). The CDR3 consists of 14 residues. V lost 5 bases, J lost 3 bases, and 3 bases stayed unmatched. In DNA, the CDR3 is TGTGCCAGTAGTCAGGGGGCTAACTACAATGAGCAGTTCTTC. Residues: CASSQGANYNEQFF.

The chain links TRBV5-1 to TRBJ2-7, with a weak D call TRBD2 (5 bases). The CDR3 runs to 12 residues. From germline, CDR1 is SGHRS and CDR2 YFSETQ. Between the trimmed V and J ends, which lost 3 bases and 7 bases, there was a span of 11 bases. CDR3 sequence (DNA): TGCGCCAGCAGCTCAGGTGGAGGTGAGCAGTACTTC. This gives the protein CASSSGGGEQYF. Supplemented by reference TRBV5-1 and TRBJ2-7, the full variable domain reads KAGVTQTPRYLIKTRGQQVTLSCSPISGHRSVSWYQQTPGQGLQFLFEYFSETQRNKGNFPGRFSGRQFSNSRSEMNVSTLELGDSALYLCASSSGGGEQYFGPGTRLTVT.

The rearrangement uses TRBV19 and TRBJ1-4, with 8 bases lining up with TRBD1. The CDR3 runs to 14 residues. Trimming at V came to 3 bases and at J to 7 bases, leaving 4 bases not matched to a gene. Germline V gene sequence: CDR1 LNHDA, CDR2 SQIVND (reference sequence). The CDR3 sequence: CASSIPGTGEKLFF. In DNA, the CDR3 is TGTGCCAGTAGTATTCCCGGGACAGGTGAAAAACTGTTTTTT.